A single TCR beta chain is shown here with its context. Its antigen is not known. The data were taken from a study of monozygotic twins with inflammatory bowel disease. The study's findings and limits: No detectable difference in repertoire similarity separated concordant from discordant twins, possibly as a result of limited power.

With about 17 and 10 cycles respectively, two nested PCRs were carried out on TCRalpha and TCRbeta cDNA. TCRdb reprocessed the 5' RACE reads and reports one entry per CDR3 protein, with no DNA. Its listing shows 350,000 to 500,000 distinct CDR3 sequences. Germline V gene sequence: CDR1 SGHTA, CDR2 FQGTGA. The CDR3 consists of 14 residues. The source of this sequence is a human donor with ulcerative colitis or Crohn's disease, or a healthy co-twin of an affected twin (not recorded which). Sequencing was performed on blood. V is TRBV7-3 and J is TRBJ1-1. CDR3 sequence: CASSLMRADTEAFF.